This TCR beta chain was identified during a study of T-cell memory formation after mild COVID-19. MiXCR was run by TCRdb on the 5' RACE reads, yielding one entry per CDR3 protein. Here the sample spans some 65,000 distinct CDR3 sequences, over 15% being singletons. Study results and caveats: Mainly in CM and EM were contracting CD4+ clones; CD8+ were in EMRA. Within pre-infection memory, some responding clones were found, suggesting cross-reactive memory joined. CD4/CD8 balance characterized clones contracting day 15 to 85, and CD4+ skew characterized later expanders.

As concerns this clonotype: Its antigen is currently unknown.

The specimen was PBMCs or a T cell subset sorted from them (not recorded which). The receptor comes from an adult woman who had mild COVID-19 (a few samples of this study predate the infection). Cell type and time point are not known.

This CDR3 is CAITGASSNEQFF. Written as DNA, the CDR3 is TGTGCCATCACGGGAGCCAGTAGCAATGAGCAGTTCTTC. The gene calls are TRBV10-3 and TRBJ2-1, with a weak D call TRBD2 (6 bases). V shed 7 bases and J shed 6 bases, with 13 bases lying between them. Germline CDR1 and CDR2: ENHRY and SYGVKD. This CDR3 region has 13 residues.